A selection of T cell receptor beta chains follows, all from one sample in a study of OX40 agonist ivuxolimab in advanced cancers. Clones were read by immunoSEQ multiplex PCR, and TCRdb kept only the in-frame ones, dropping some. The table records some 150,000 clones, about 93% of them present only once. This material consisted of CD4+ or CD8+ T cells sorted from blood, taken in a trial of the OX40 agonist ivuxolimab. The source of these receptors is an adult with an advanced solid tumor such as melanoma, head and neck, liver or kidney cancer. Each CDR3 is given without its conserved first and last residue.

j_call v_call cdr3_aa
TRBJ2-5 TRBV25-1 ASSDHSSRETQY
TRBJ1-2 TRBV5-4 ARSPRDREDGYT
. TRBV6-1 ASSDKGESGSYEQY
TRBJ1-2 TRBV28 ASRIPPQGGYT
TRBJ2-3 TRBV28 ASSFLPSGTQY
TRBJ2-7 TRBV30 AWSGGYEQY
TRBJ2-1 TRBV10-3 AISEFRTGGHEQF
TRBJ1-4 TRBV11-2 ASSLGTGAKNEKLF
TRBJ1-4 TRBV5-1 ASSLQGRSEKLF
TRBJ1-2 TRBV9 ASSAAGTANYGYT
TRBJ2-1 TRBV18 ASSPLSLTYNEQF
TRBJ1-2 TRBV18 ASSPVQGSNYGYT
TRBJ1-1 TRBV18 ASSLFSGVLDTEAF
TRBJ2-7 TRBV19 ASSIDRVAYEQY
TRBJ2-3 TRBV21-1 ASSPSTDTQY
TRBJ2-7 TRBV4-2 ASTRDFSYEQY
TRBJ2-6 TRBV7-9 ASSLGSGGANVLT
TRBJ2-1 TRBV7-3 ASSLTGRTGNEQF
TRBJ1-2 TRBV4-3 ASSQGPQDGGYT
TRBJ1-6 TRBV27 ASSLLKTGDNSPLH
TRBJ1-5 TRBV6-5 ASSYSRFQPQH
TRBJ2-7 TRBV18 ASSPERDTEQY
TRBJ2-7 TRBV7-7 ASSQSGGKFSSYEQY
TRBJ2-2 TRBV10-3 AISAGQGNTGELF
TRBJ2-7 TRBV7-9 ASSLGDREYGEQY
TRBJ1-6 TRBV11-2 ASSFQGQGSGSPLH
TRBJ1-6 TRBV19 ASTSVASNSPLH
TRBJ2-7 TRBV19 ASSMDWTGEVEQY
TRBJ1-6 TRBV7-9 ASSPGQGVYSPLH
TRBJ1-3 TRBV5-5 ASSLGQAVSGNTIY
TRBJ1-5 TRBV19 ASSREGGNRELNQPQH
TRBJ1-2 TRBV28 ASKLTGYYGYT
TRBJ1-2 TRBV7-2 ASSFWAGYT
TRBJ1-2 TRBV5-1 ASSFRAASGSSYGYT
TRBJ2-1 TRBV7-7 ASSQIYSGRANNEQF
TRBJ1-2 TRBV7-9 ASSSTPRGQLYGYT
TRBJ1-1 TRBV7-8 ASSLAGPLRTEAF
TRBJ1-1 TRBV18 ASSPPFEGTEAF